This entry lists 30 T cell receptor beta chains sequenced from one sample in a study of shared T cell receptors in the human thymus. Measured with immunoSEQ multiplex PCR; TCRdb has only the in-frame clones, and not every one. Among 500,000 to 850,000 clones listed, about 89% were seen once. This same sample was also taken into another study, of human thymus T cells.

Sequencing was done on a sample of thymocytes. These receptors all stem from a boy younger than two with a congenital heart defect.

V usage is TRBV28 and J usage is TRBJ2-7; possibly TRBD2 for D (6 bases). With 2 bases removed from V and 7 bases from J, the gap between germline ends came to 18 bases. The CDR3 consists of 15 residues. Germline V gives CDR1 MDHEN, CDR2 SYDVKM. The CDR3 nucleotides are TGTGCCAGCAGTTTAGGGATGAAGGGCGGGGAAGAGCAGTACTTC. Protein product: CASSLGMKGGEEQYF.

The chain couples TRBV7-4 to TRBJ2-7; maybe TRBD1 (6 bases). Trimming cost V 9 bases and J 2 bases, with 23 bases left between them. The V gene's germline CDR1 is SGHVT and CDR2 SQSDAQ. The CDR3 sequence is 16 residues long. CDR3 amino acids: CARRFGVGGEPYEQYF. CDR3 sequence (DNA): TGTGCCAGACGTTTTGGTGTTGGGGGCGAACCCTACGAGCAGTACTTC.

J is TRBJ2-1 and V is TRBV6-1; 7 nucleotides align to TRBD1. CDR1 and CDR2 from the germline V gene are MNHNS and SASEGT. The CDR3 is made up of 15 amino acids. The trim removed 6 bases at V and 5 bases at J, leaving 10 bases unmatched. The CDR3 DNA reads TGTGCCAGCAGCGACAGGGCCAGCGCTCACAATGAGCAGTTCTTC. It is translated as CASSDRASAHNEQFF.

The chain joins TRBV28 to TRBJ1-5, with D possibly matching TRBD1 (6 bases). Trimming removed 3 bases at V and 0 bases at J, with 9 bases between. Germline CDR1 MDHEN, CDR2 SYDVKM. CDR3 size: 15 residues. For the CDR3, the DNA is TGTGCCAGCAGTTTGGACAGCTATAGCAATCAGCCCCAGCATTTT. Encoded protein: CASSLDSYSNQPQHF.

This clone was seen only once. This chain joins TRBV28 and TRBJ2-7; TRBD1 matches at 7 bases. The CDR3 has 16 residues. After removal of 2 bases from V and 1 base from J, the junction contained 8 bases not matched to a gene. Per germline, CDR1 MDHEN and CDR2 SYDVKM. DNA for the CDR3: TGTGCCAGCAGTTTAGGACAGGTCAAGCGATCCTACGAGCAGTACTTC. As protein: CASSLGQVKRSYEQYF.

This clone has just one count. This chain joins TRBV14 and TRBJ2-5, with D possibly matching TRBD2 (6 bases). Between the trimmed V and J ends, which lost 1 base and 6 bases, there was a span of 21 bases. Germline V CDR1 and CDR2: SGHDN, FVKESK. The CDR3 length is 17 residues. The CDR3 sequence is CASSQGLVRAGRKTQYF. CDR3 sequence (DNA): TGTGCCAGCAGCCAAGGCCTAGTTAGGGCGGGAAGAAAGACCCAGTACTTC.

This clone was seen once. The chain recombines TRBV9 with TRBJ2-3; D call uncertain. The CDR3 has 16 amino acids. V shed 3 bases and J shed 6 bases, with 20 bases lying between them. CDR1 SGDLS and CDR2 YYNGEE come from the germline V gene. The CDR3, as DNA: TGTGCCAGCAGCGCCCTTGAGTCCCTGTCTGTGGATACGCAGTATTTT. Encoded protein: CASSALESLSVDTQYF.

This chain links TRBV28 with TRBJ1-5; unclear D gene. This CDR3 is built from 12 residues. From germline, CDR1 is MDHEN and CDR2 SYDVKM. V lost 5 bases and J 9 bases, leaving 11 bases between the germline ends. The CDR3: CASSPPGRPQHF. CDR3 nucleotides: TGTGCCAGCAGTCCCCCCGGTCGGCCCCAGCATTTT.

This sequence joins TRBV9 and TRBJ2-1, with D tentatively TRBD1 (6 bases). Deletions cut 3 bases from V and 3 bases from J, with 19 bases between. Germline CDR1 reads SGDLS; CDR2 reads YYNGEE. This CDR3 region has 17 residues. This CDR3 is CASSGLITGTHYNEQFF. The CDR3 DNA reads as TGTGCCAGCAGCGGCCTAATAACAGGGACGCACTACAATGAGCAGTTCTTC.

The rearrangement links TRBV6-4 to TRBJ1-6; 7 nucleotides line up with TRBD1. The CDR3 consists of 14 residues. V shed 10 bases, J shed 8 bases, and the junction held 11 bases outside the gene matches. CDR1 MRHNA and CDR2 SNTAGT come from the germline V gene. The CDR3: CATPTGNFYSPLHF. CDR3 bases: TGTGCCACCCCGACAGGGAATTTTTATTCACCCCTCCACTTT.

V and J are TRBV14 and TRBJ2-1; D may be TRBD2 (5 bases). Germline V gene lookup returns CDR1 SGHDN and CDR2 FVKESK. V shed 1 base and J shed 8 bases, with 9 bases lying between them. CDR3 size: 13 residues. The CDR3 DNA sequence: TGTGCCAGCAGCCAAGGAGGGCCAGATGAGCAGTTCTTC. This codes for CASSQGGPDEQFF.

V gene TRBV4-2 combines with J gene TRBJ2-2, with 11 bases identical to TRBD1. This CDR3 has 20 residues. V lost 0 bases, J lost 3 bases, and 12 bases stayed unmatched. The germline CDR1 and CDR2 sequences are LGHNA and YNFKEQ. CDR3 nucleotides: TGTGCCAGCAGCCAAGATCAAAGGATTCGGGACAGGGGGGACACCGGGGAGCTGTTTTTT. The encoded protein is CASSQDQRIRDRGDTGELFF.

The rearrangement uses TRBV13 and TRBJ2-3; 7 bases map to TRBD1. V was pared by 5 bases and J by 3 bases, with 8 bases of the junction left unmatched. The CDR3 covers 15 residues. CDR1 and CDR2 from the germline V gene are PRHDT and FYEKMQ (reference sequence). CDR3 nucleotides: TGTGCCAGCAGCCACAACCGGGACAGTACAGATACGCAGTATTTT. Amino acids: CASSHNRDSTDTQYF.

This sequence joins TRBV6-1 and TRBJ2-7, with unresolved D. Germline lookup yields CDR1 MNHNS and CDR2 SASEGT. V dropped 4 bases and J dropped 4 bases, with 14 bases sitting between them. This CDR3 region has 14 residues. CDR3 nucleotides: TGTGCCAGCAGTGTACCAAGTTCTAATTACGAGCAGTACTTC. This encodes CASSVPSSNYEQYF.

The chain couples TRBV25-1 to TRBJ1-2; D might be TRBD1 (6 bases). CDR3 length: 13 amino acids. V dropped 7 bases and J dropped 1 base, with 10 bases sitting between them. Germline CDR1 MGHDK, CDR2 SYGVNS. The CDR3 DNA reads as TGTGCCAGCACTGAGGACAGTAACTATGGCTACACCTTC. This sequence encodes CASTEDSNYGYTF.

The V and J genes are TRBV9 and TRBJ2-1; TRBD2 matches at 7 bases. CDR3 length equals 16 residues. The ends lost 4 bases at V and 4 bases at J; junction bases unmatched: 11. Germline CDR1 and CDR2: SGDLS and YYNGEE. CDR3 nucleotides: TGTGCCAGCAGCACCCAGGAAGGGAGGGATTACAATGAGCAGTTCTTC. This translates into CASSTQEGRDYNEQFF.

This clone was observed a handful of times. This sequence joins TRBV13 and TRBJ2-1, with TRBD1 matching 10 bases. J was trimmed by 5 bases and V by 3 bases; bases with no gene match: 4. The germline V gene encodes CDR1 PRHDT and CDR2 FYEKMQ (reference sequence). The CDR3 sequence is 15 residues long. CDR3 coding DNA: TGTGCCAGCAGCTTGACAGGGGGCCTACACAATGAGCAGTTCTTC. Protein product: CASSLTGGLHNEQFF. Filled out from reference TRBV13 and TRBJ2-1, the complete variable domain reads AAGVIQSPRHLIKEKRETATLKCYPIPRHDTVYWYQQGPGQDPQFLISFYEKMQSDKGSIPDRFSAQQFSDYHSELNMSSLELGDSALYFCASSLTGGLHNEQFFGPGTRLTVL.

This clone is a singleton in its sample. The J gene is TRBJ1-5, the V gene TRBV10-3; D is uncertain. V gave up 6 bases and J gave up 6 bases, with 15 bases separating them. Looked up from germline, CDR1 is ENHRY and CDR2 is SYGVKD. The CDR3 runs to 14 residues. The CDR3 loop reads CAISDDKPGQPQHF. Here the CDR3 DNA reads TGTGCCATCAGCGATGACAAGCCCGGTCAGCCCCAGCATTTT.

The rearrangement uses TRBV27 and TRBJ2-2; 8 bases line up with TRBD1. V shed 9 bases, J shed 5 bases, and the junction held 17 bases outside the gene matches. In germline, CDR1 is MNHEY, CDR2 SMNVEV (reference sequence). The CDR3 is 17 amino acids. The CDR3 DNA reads TGTGCCAGTACGTACCGGACAGGGAAGGTGCGGACCGGGGAGCTGTTTTTT. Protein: CASTYRTGKVRTGELFF.

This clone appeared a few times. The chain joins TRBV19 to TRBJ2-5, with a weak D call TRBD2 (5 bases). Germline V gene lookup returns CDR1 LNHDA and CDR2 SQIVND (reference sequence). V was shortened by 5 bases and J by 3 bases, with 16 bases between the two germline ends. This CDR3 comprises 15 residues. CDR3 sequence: CASSPQPGREETQYF. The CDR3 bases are TGTGCCAGTAGTCCCCAACCTGGGCGGGAAGAGACCCAGTACTTC. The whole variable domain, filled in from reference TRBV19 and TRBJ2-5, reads DGGITQSPKYLFRKEGQNVTLSCEQNLNHDAMYWYRQDPGQGLRLIYYSQIVNDFQKGDIAEGYSVSREKKESFPLTVTSAQKNPTAFYLCASSPQPGREETQYFGPGTRLLVL.

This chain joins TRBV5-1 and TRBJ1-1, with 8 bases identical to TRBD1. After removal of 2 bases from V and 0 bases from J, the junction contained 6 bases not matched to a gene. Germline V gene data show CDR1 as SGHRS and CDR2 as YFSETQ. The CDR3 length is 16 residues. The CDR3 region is CASSFGQGRLNTEAFF. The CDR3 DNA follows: TGCGCCAGCAGCTTCGGACAGGGAAGGTTGAACACTGAAGCTTTCTTT.

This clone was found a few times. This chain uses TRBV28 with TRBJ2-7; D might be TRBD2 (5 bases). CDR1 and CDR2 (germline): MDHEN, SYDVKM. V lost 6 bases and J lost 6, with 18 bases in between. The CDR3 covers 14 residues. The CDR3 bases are TGTGCCAGCAGCCACTTTAAGGGAGCTTCCGAGCAGTACTTC. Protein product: CASSHFKGASEQYF.

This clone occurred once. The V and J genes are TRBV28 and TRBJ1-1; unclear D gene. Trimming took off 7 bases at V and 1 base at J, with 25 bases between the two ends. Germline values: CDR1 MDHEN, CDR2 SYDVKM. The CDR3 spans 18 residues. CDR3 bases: TGTGCCAGCATCCTGATGTTGGGAGCTAACTTGGGGAACACTGAAGCTTTCTTT. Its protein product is CASILMLGANLGNTEAFF.

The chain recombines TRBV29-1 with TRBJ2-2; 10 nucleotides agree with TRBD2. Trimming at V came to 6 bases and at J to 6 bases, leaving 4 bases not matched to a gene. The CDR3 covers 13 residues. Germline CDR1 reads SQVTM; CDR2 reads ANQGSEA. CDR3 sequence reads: CSVTSGQPGELFF. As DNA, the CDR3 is TGCAGCGTGACTAGCGGGCAACCCGGGGAGCTGTTTTTT.

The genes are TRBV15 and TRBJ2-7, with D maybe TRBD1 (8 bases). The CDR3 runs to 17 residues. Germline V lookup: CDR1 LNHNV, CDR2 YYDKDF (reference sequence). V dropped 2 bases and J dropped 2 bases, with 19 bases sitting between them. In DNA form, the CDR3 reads TGTGCCACCAGCAGACCGGGAGGTAAGGACAGGGCCTACGAGCAGTACTTC. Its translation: CATSRPGGKDRAYEQYF.

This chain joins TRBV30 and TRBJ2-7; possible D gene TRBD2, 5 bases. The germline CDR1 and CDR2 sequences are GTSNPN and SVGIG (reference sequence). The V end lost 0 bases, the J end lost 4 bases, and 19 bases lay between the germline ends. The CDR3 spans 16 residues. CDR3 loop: CAWSVYTIGRRYEQYF. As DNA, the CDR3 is TGTGCCTGGAGTGTATACACTATAGGACGGAGGTACGAGCAGTACTTC.

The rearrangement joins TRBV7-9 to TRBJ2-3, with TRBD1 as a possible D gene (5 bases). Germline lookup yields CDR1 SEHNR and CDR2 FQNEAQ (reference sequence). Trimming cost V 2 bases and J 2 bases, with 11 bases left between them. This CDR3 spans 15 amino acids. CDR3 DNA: TGTGCCAGCAGCTTATGGGGCAGATCCACAGATACGCAGTATTTT. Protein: CASSLWGRSTDTQYF.

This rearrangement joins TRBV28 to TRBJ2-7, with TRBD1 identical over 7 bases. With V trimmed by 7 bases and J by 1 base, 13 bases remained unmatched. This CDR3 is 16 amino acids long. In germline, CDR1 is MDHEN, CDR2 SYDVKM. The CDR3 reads CASTLLRDRESYEQYF. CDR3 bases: TGTGCCAGCACCCTACTCCGGGACAGAGAATCCTACGAGCAGTACTTC.

CDR3 sequence: CASSLAIRGLAVHEQYF. CDR3 bases: TGTGCCAGCAGTTTGGCTATTCGTGGACTAGCGGTCCACGAGCAGTACTTC. The chain employs TRBV28 and TRBJ2-7; TRBD2 matches at 10 bases. There are 17 residues in the CDR3. The V segment lost 3 bases and the J segment 5 bases; nucleotides outside the gene matches: 13. The germline CDR1 and CDR2 sequences are MDHEN and SYDVKM.

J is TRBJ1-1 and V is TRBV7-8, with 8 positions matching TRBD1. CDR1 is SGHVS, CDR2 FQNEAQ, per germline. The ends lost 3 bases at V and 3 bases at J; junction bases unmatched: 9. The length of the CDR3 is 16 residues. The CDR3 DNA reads TGTGCCAGCAGCTTTAGGACAGGGCGAGTGGACACTGAAGCTTTCTTT. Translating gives CASSFRTGRVDTEAFF.